The next 5 T cell receptor beta chains were all read from a single sample in a study of blood T cell repertoires in COVID-19. Here immunoSEQ multiplex PCR was the method, and the copy in TCRdb shows in-frame clones only, minus some. The sample records around 60,000 clones, 90% being singletons. The specimen was peripheral blood. These TCRs come from a man between 60 and 75 years old with active COVID-19.

V is TRBV5-1 and J is TRBJ2-7; TRBD1 is a possible D gene (6 bases). This CDR3 contains 14 residues. V lost 0 bases and J lost 2, with 9 bases in between. CDR1 is SGHRS and CDR2 is YFSETQ in the germline V gene. The CDR3 reads CASSLVGAPYEQYF. The DNA for the CDR3 is TGCGCCAGCAGCTTGGTGGGGGCGCCCTACGAGCAGTACTTC.

The chain uses TRBV7-2 and TRBJ2-5; D not resolved. The V gene's germline CDR1 is SGHTA and CDR2 FQGNSA. Trimming took off 1 base at V and 2 bases at J, with 11 bases between the two ends. CDR3 length: 15 amino acids. CDR3 loop: CASSLDAGSQETQYF. CDR3 nucleotide sequence: TGTGCCAGCAGCTTAGATGCCGGGTCACAAGAGACCCAGTACTTC.

V and J are TRBV4-1 and TRBJ2-1, with D perhaps TRBD2 (6 bases). Germline V gene lookup returns CDR1 MGHRA and CDR2 YSYEKL. V was pared by 3 bases and J by 6 bases, with 21 bases between. This CDR3 has 17 amino acids. CDR3 sequence: CASSQYPGTSHLNEQFF. The CDR3 region has the DNA TGCGCCAGCAGCCAGTACCCCGGGACTTCACATCTCAATGAGCAGTTCTTC.

This clone appeared once. V gene TRBV7-2 combines with J gene TRBJ2-2, with 8 bases fitting TRBD1. This CDR3 is built from 14 residues. Germline CDR1 is SGHTA and CDR2 is FQGNSA. V lost 6 bases to trimming and J lost 7 bases; unmatched junction nucleotides: 7. CDR3 in amino acids: CASSRDRLNGELFF. DNA for the CDR3: TGTGCCAGCAGTCGGGACAGGTTAAACGGGGAGCTGTTTTTT.

The chain couples TRBV28 to TRBJ2-5; 9 nucleotides align to TRBD1. Per germline, CDR1 MDHEN and CDR2 SYDVKM. V shed 8 bases, J shed 3 bases, and the junction held 10 bases outside the gene matches. The CDR3 has 15 residues. The CDR3 DNA reads TGTGCCAGCCAAGGGACAGGGTTCGTTAAAGAGACCCAGTACTTC. Translated, it gives CASQGTGFVKETQYF.